This TCR beta chain was sequenced for a study of T cell responses to AZD1222 COVID-19 vaccine. Turning to the study itself: Doses given second, at about 4 or about 12 weeks, were pooled. The study, taken as a whole, reports: Spike-specific TCR repertoires showed rising breadth and depth after two AZD1222 doses. In a largely white British group with more females than males, clonal diversity was possibly underestimated. Spike regions recognized by vaccine-associated CD4 TCRs spanned the protein, led by 160-218 and 743-854.

Trimming took off 1 base at V and 5 bases at J, with 6 bases between the two ends. Germline V gives CDR1 SGHDT, CDR2 YYEEEE. The CDR3 sequence is 13 residues long. About this clone: As yet, its antigen is unknown.

Data came from immunoSEQ multiplex PCR; TCRdb stores just in-frame clones and leaves some out. The sample gives about 88,000 clones, around 92% of which show up once; around 5% is in the top ten. The chain recombines TRBV5-6 with TRBJ2-2; no clear D gene. The TCR comes from an adult in good health. The sequencing here drew on peripheral blood, taken on day 0 of AZD1222 vaccination. The CDR3 coding sequence is TGTGCCAGCAGCTTGACGGATACCGGGGAGCTGTTTTTT. It codes for CASSLTDTGELFF.